This T cell receptor beta chain was captured in a study of cytomegalovirus exposure and HLA in healthy donors. Vbeta (60) and Jbeta (13) primers were used in the PCR. This table comes from immunoSEQ multiplex PCR, and its TCRdb copy is limited to in-frame clones, with some not included. Seen here are 95,000 to 150,000 clones, more than 75% observed once, and the top ten hold around 3.6%. The sequencing input was PBMCs. The receptor comes from a man between 40 and 49 years old in good health and CMV-seronegative.

CDR3 protein: CASSPGNTHADTQYF. The CDR3 nucleotides are TGTGCCAGCAGCCCGGGAAACACTCATGCGGATACGCAGTATTTT. J is TRBJ2-3 and V is TRBV7-3; D may be TRBD2 (5 bases). The CDR3 totals 15 residues. Trimming left V 5 bases short and J 6 bases short, with 18 bases between. Germline CDR1 is SGHTA and CDR2 is FQGTGA.